This T cell receptor beta chain was sequenced for a study of shared clonotypes between healthy human individuals. Germline V lookup: CDR1 MDHEN, CDR2 SYDVKM. The CDR3 is made up of 14 amino acids. Trimming pared 8 bases from V and 4 bases from J, leaving 17 bases between. On sorted subsets, replicate PCRs used roughly 190 ng DNA, or about 30,000 T cell genomes. Under the authors' procedure: Owing to the provision of junction-only sequences devoid of quality scores by immunoSEQ, filtering differed. Profiled with immunoSEQ multiplex PCR; TCRdb holds only in-frame clones, not every one. V, J and clone size derive from that table, while D and trimming were established from the DNA sequence. The data hold roughly 530,000 clones, with about 96% observed a single time. Broader study findings: Clonotype sharing among donors was expected to depend on sequencing depth.

Donation came from healthy HIV-negative adults that had no recent acute infections or vaccinations. To note about this clone: The antigen is unknown.

V and J are TRBV28 and TRBJ1-1, with unresolved D. Sequenced material: naive CD4+ T cells sorted from blood. Subset: CD45RA+ positively selected. The sequence came from a woman in her 30s in good health. CDR3 nucleotide sequence: TGTGCCAGCGTAGTCGACCCGGGAGGCACTGAAGCTTTCTTT. Translating it yields CASVVDPGGTEAFF.